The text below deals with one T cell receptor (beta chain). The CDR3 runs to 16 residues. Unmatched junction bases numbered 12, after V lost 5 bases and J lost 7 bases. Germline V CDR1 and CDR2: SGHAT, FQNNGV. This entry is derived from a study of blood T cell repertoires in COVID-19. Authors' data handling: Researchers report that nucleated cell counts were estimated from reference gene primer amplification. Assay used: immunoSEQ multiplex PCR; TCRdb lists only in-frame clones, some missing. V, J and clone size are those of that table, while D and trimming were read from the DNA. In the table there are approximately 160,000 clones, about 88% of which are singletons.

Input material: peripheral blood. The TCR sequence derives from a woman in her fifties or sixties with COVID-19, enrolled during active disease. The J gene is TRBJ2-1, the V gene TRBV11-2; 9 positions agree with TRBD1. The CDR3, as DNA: TGTGCCAGCAGCAACCTCCGGGACAGGGTGGAAAATGAGCAGTTCTTC. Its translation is CASSNLRDRVENEQFF.